The text below deals with one TCR beta chain. The data are from a study of T cell changes during pregnancy in multiple sclerosis. Trimming stripped 4 bases from V and 4 bases from J, with 14 bases between. The germline gives CDR1 SQVTM, CDR2 ANQGSEA. The CDR3 is 13 amino acids. The protocol was immunoSEQ multiplex PCR, while the TCRdb copy is restricted to in-frame clones and leaves out a portion. The sample records 35,000 to 55,000 clones, around 93% being singletons. The sample consisted of peripheral blood, taken in the third trimester of pregnancy. The sequence came from a female donor with multiple sclerosis, enrolled in a pregnancy study. This chain connects TRBV29-1 to TRBJ2-7; TRBD1 might be the D (5 bases). The CDR3 is CSVVGAWAYEQYF. For the CDR3, the DNA is TGCAGCGTTGTAGGGGCTTGGGCATACGAGCAGTACTTC.